A single sample is the source of the 26 T cell receptor beta chains below, sequenced in a study of blood T cell repertoires in COVID-19. The table came from immunoSEQ multiplex PCR; TCRdb's copy has only in-frame clones and leaves some out. The top ten clones hold over 0.65% of a sample with 200,000 to 300,000 clones, around nine tenths of them seen once. The sequencing sample was made of peripheral blood. Receptor source: a man younger than 45 with COVID-19, enrolled during active disease.

The chain joins TRBV3-1 (or the pseudogene TRBV3-2) to TRBJ1-6; no clear D. The CDR3 is 15 amino acids. The ends were cut back, 0 bases at V and 6 bases at J, with 9 bases in the middle. Germline V lookup: CDR1 LGHDT, CDR2 YNNKEL (reference sequence). The CDR3 sequence is CASSQEPGGNSPLHF. The CDR3, as DNA: TGTGCCAGCAGCCAAGAACCGGGTGGTAATTCACCCCTCCACTTT.

V gene TRBV6-5 combines with J gene TRBJ1-2; 10 bases agree with TRBD1. The germline V gene has CDR1 MNHEY and CDR2 SVGAGI. V gave up 5 bases and J gave up 8 bases; unmatched junction bases: 5. CDR3 length equals 13 residues. CDR3 DNA sequence: TGTGCCAGCAGTCCCCGGGACAGGGGAGGCTACACCTTC. This encodes CASSPRDRGGYTF.

The chain recombines TRBV10-2 with TRBJ1-2; 8 bases are shared with TRBD1. Germline V gene sequence: CDR1 WSHSY, CDR2 SAAADI. This CDR3 contains 13 residues. Losses at the gene ends were 5 bases for V and 8 bases for J; bases not matched to a gene: 7. CDR3 nucleotides: TGCGCCAGCAGTCCGGGGACAGGAGGGGGCTACACCTTC. Its translation is CASSPGTGGGYTF.

The chain uses TRBV2 and TRBJ2-1; 9 nucleotides line up with TRBD1. V trimming: 2 bases; J trimming: 6 bases; junction bases outside the gene matches: 8. The CDR3 totals 16 residues. The V gene's germline CDR1 is SNHLY and CDR2 FYNNEI. This CDR3 is CASSELGGQGINEQFF. DNA of the CDR3: TGTGCCAGCAGTGAACTCGGAGGACAGGGGATCAATGAGCAGTTCTTC.

The DNA for the CDR3 is TGTGCCAGCGGGTGGGGGGAGAACACTGAAGCTTTCTTT. It is translated as CASGWGENTEAFF. The chain is built from TRBV7-6 and TRBJ1-1; a weak D match, TRBD1 (5 bases). Trimming shortened V by 8 bases and J by 1 base, and 11 bases separated the two germline ends. Germline V CDR1 and CDR2: SGHVS, FNYEAQ. The CDR3 runs to 13 residues.

This rearrangement joins TRBV9 to TRBJ2-1; D possibly corresponds to TRBD1 (5 bases). Germline V gene sequence: CDR1 SGDLS, CDR2 YYNGEE. CDR3 size: 12 residues. The germline V and J ends were trimmed by 0 bases and 11 bases, with 9 bases remaining between them. Written as DNA, the CDR3 is TGTGCCAGCAGCGTAGGGGGCCTTAAGCAGTTCTTC. Protein sequence: CASSVGGLKQFF.

With respect to this clone: Other DNA variants within this sample encode the same CDR3. This rearrangement joins TRBV11-3 to TRBJ1-1, with 9 bases identical to TRBD1. The length of the CDR3 is 13 residues. V trimming: 6 bases; J trimming: 5 bases; junction bases outside the gene matches: 4. Germline V gives CDR1 SGHNT, CDR2 YENEEA. The CDR3 spells CASSLGQGTEAFF. The CDR3 region has the DNA TGTGCCAGCAGTCTAGGACAGGGGACTGAAGCTTTCTTT.

The rearrangement links TRBV19 to TRBJ1-5, with 9 bases matching TRBD1. Germline V gene lookup returns CDR1 LNHDA and CDR2 SQIVND (reference sequence). V lost 8 bases, J lost 7 bases, and 6 bases stayed unmatched. CDR3 length: 13 amino acids. The CDR3 is CASQGQGEQPQHF. The DNA for the CDR3 is TGTGCCAGTCAGGGACAGGGAGAGCAGCCCCAGCATTTT.

As to this clone: Other DNA variants within this sample encode the same CDR3. The CDR3 is CASSQGNYGYTF. In nucleotides, the CDR3 is TGTGCCAGCAGTCAGGGAAACTATGGCTACACCTTC. The chain links TRBV12-3 or TRBV12-4 to TRBJ1-2; a possible D gene is TRBD1 (5 bases). The CDR3 contains 12 residues. V lost 5 bases to trimming and J lost 2 bases, with 6 bases between them.

This clone was seen a handful of times. The rearrangement links TRBV2 to TRBJ1-2; tentatively, D is TRBD1 (5 bases). Germline loops: CDR1 SNHLY, CDR2 FYNNEI. The CDR3 spans 13 residues. V was pared by 3 bases and J by 7 bases, with 12 bases between. CDR3 DNA sequence: TGTGCCAGCAGTGATTGGCAGGGAGGTGGCTACACCTTC. This encodes CASSDWQGGGYTF.

This chain joins TRBV19 and TRBJ1-3; TRBD1 matches 8 bases. Germline CDR1 is LNHDA and CDR2 is SQIVND (reference sequence). V shed 4 bases and J 0 bases; nucleotides not matched to a gene: 8. The CDR3 has 17 residues. Here the CDR3 DNA reads TGTGCCAGTAGTACCAGGACAGGGCAGAGCTCTGGAAACACCATATATTTT. This codes for CASSTRTGQSSGNTIYF.

V gene TRBV6-1 combines with J gene TRBJ1-4; 11 bases are shared with TRBD1. This CDR3 spans 17 amino acids. The V and J ends lost 1 base and 6 bases, in that order; junction bases with no gene match: 7. Germline V gene sequence: CDR1 MNHNS, CDR2 SASEGT. This CDR3 is CASSEDPGTGGDEKLFF. In DNA, the CDR3 is TGTGCCAGCAGTGAAGATCCGGGGACAGGGGGAGATGAAAAACTGTTTTTT.

The rearrangement uses TRBV30 and TRBJ2-3, with 10 bases lining up with TRBD2. The germline CDR1 and CDR2 sequences are GTSNPN and SVGIG (reference sequence). The CDR3 consists of 18 residues. The V and J ends lost 0 bases and 2 bases, in that order; junction bases with no gene match: 11. As DNA, the CDR3 is TGTGCCTGGAGTGTACACAGCGGGGGGGAATTACACACAGATACGCAGTATTTT. Translated: CAWSVHSGGELHTDTQYF.

The genes are TRBV7-9 and TRBJ2-5; 8 bases are shared with TRBD2. Germline CDR1 SEHNR, CDR2 FQNEAQ (reference sequence). J was trimmed by 3 bases and V by 2 bases; bases with no gene match: 5. The CDR3 loop spans 15 amino acids. This CDR3 is CASSLWLAGEETQYF. The CDR3 DNA reads TGTGCCAGCAGCTTATGGCTAGCGGGTGAAGAGACCCAGTACTTC.

This clone was counted a few times. The gene calls are TRBV3-1 (or the pseudogene TRBV3-2) and TRBJ1-2, with D unresolved. Germline V lookup: CDR1 LGHDT, CDR2 YNNKEL (reference sequence). The CDR3 runs 14 residues. Trimming cost V 1 base and J 4 bases, with 10 bases left between them. The CDR3 sequence: CASSQGDTAYGYTF. In DNA form, the CDR3 reads TGTGCCAGCAGCCAAGGAGACACCGCCTATGGCTACACCTTC.

CDR3 DNA: TGTGCCAGCAGCTTAGGGCTAGCGGGTTTCGGGGAGCTGTTTTTT. This sequence encodes CASSLGLAGFGELFF. The rearrangement uses TRBV7-2 and TRBJ2-2; 8 bases map to TRBD2. The CDR3 consists of 15 residues. CDR1 SGHTA and CDR2 FQGNSA come from the germline V gene. Losses at the gene ends were 1 base for V and 7 bases for J; bases not matched to a gene: 5.

J is TRBJ2-3 and V is TRBV7-9; 7 bases are a match to TRBD2. The CDR3 covers 16 residues. In germline, CDR1 is SEHNR, CDR2 FQNEAQ (reference sequence). After removal of 1 base from V and 5 bases from J, the junction contained 9 bases not matched to a gene. Here the CDR3 reads CASSLGATGGGDTQYF. In DNA form, the CDR3 reads TGTGCCAGCAGCTTAGGAGCCACAGGCGGGGGAGATACGCAGTATTTT.

This sequence joins TRBV6-5 and TRBJ1-5, with a possible D match to TRBD1 (5 bases). The CDR3 length is 14 residues. Trimming removed 6 bases at V and 3 bases at J, with 12 bases between. Germline V gene data show CDR1 as MNHEY and CDR2 as SVGAGI. The CDR3 loop is CASRGRGTNQPQHF. DNA of the CDR3: TGTGCCAGCAGGGGTCGGGGGACCAATCAGCCCCAGCATTTT.

This chain connects TRBV6-4 to TRBJ2-1, with 10 bases identical to TRBD1. Trimming removed 1 base from V and 9 bases from J; junction bases left unmatched: 6. The CDR3 length is 15 residues. The V gene's germline CDR1 is MRHNA and CDR2 SNTAGT. This CDR3 reads CASSDWDRGKVEQFF. For the CDR3, the DNA is TGTGCCAGCAGTGACTGGGACAGGGGTAAAGTTGAGCAGTTCTTC.

V usage is TRBV5-5 and J usage is TRBJ1-3, with D unresolved. Deletions cut 4 bases from V and 0 bases from J, with 11 bases between. The CDR3 is 15 residues long. Germline V gene data show CDR1 as SGHKS and CDR2 as YYEKEE (reference sequence). The CDR3 DNA is TGTGCCAGCAGCCCTACTGCCCGCTCTGGAAACACCATATATTTT. Translated, it gives CASSPTARSGNTIYF.

The chain links TRBV5-5 to TRBJ1-2; D not certain. With 5 bases removed from V and 4 bases from J, the gap between germline ends came to 6 bases. The length of the CDR3 is 11 residues. Germline V CDR1 and CDR2: SGHKS, YYEKEE (reference sequence). The CDR3, as DNA: TGTGCCAGCAGTTCTATCTATGGCTACACCTTC. This sequence encodes CASSSIYGYTF.

The CDR3 here is CASSLDRTGGYTF. CDR3 DNA sequence: TGTGCCAGCAGCTTAGATAGGACAGGGGGCTACACCTTC. The J gene is TRBJ1-2, the V gene TRBV7-2, with 8 nucleotides matching TRBD1. Germline CDR1 and CDR2: SGHTA and FQGNSA. The length of the CDR3 is 13 residues. Trimming took 1 base from V and 8 from J; bases not matched to a gene: 3.

The CDR3 spells CASSPAQISETQYF. CDR3 sequence (DNA): TGTGCCAGCTCACCCGCCCAGATTTCAGAGACCCAGTACTTC. The chain uses TRBV18 and TRBJ2-5; D is undetermined. Germline V gene data show CDR1 as KGHSH and CDR2 as LQKENI. The CDR3 sequence is 14 residues long. Trimming pared 3 bases from V and 4 bases from J, leaving 12 bases between.

This sequence joins TRBV5-4 and TRBJ2-5, with 9 bases that match TRBD1. The CDR3 contains 13 residues. After removal of 6 bases from V and 5 bases from J, the junction contained 5 bases not matched to a gene. Per the germline V gene, CDR1 is SGHNT and CDR2 is YYREEE (reference sequence). CDR3 in DNA: TGTGCCAGCAAAAGGGACAGGGAGGAGACCCAGTACTTC. Its protein product is CASKRDREETQYF.

This rearrangement joins TRBV12-3 or TRBV12-4 to TRBJ1-1, with D tentatively TRBD1 (5 bases). The CDR3 covers 13 residues. V lost 6 bases and J 4 bases, leaving 12 bases between the germline ends. This CDR3 reads CASSPGRGTEAFF. CDR3 coding DNA: TGTGCCAGCAGCCCCGGTAGGGGCACTGAAGCTTTCTTT.

CDR3 amino acids: CAWSGDLSGNTIYF. The DNA for the CDR3 is TGTGCCTGGAGCGGAGACCTCTCTGGAAACACCATATATTTT. The chain employs TRBV30 and TRBJ1-3; D not resolved. Germline assignment: CDR1 GTSNPN and CDR2 SVGIG (reference sequence). V lost 3 bases and J 0 bases, leaving 9 bases between the germline ends. The CDR3 spans 14 residues.